This T cell receptor beta chain emerged from a study of persistence of HIV-infected CD4 T cells (dated by TCRdb to the early 2020s). Notes on the research overall: The study isolated CMV- and HIV-1 Gag-responding CD4+ T cells from ART-treated individuals to examine antigen-driven clonal expansion of HIV-1-infected cells. TCRbeta sequencing assessed the clonality of all cells in each sorted population, while proviral sequencing assessed the clonality of infected cells. Peripheral blood samples of up to about 200 mL were obtained at multiple time points, with the exception of a couple of participants, for whom leukapheresis was performed at a single time point. Participants had been on suppressive ART for a median of roughly eight years. For the TCR cluster analysis across participants, 8 or 9 participants were included for CMV and about seven participants for Gag. Study-wide conclusions, independent of this receptor: A correlation was observed between TCR oligoclonality and proviral oligoclonality within the same sorted populations. Bulk TCR analyses could not be restricted to the rare CMV-responding cells that actually carried HIV-1 proviruses. Antigen-responding cells were enriched for expanded CDR3beta sequences that were degenerate, which suggests that CD4+ responses to CMV and Gag underwent convergent selection. TCRbeta richness in CMV- and Gag-responding cells was significantly lower than in anti-CD3/anti-CD28-responding cells; CMV-responding cells had higher oligoclonality than CD3/CD28-stimulated and Gag-responding cells. Few individuals were included in the study, and only a limited range of antigens was tested.

This clone has just a few counts. Its antigen has not been determined. No quality values exist for individual bases; no much larger clone is one base distant. TCRbeta repertoires were sequenced from genomic DNA with the immunoSEQ hsTCRB assay version 4 in survey mode. For TCRbeta sequencing, genomic DNA was diluted to approximately 10 ng/uL, with up to about 1 ug used per sample. For the original study's pipeline: TCRbeta data were analyzed in ImmunoSeq Analyzer 3.0, with diversity computed on productive nucleotide rearrangements. Lower-bound TCR diversity was estimated with the improved Chao index, and clonality with the Gini coefficient using the Immunarch R package. Different nucleotide rearrangements encoding the same CDR3beta amino acid sequence were treated as distinct clonotypes. TCRbeta sequences significantly enriched in antigen-responding cells relative to anti-CD3/anti-CD28-activated cells were identified by differential abundance analysis. GLIPH2 clustered TCRs by predicted peptide-MHC specificity, both within individual participants and across merged participant data sets. TCRdb's version of the immuneACCESS table is confined to in-frame rearrangements and falls short of the full clone set. An unresolved V gene accounts for under half of the shortfall where checked; the remainder is of unknown origin. The V and J calls and clone size come from that table; D and trimming were worked out from the DNA. The sample table contains 25,000 to 35,000 clones; only one count was recorded for 82% of them. The top ten hold around 0.94% of the sample.

For this chain, trimming is 7 bases at the V end and 7 bases at the J end, and the number of junction bases without a gene match is 7. The CDR3 covers 13 residues, taking in both the cysteine and the phenylalanine. CDR3 DNA only is kept here, 39 bases in frame from base 1. The germline V gene encodes CDR1 ENHRY and CDR2 SYGVKD. Interpreted using the paper, the treatment or condition label stands for: suppressive antiretroviral therapy. Lysates of CMV-infected fibroblasts at about 10 ug/mL were used to stimulate the cells. Nonresponding CD40L-negative CD69-negative CD45RO-high memory CD4+ T cells were sorted as memory populations depleted of antigen-responding cells. Participants were HIV-1-infected adults who started suppressive ART during chronic infection. Plasma HIV-1 RNA had been undetectable (below 50 copies/mL) in participants for at least 4 years. To be included, a participant needed positive CMV serology and a CD4+ T cell count above 400 cells/uL. Before stimulation, PBMCs were isolated using density centrifugation and then depleted of CD8+ T cells. For 15 to 20 hours, the CD8-depleted PBMCs were stimulated with anti-CD28/CD49d costimulation, a CD40-blocking antibody, and enfuvirtide to prevent new infections. Cell sorting was performed on a Beckman Coulter MoFlo Legacy or XDP sorter, and dead cells were excluded with propidium iodide. Genomic DNA was extracted using the QIAamp DNA Mini Kit for samples with more than one million cells and using the Quick-DNA Microprep Kit for all other samples.

The source material was CD4+ T cells sorted from PBMCs after approximately 19-hour stimulation, sampled from a patient who received antiretroviral therapy. Per the publication, the cell subset or site label means: CD40L-CD69- CD45RO-high memory CD4 T cells not responding to CMV lysate. Here the chain combines TRBV10-3 and TRBJ1-2, and TRBD1 matches 9 of the central bases. The sequence derives from an adult man with HIV who was CMV-seropositive. The bases read TGTGCCATCAACTCGGACAGGGGCACTGGCTACACCTTC. It specifies CAINSDRGTGYTF.